This TCR beta chain was recorded in a study of graft-versus-host responses after intestinal transplantation. Background on the study: Multivisceral, liver-intestinal, or isolated intestinal grafts were transplanted into recipients. Study results and caveats: High graft-versus-host to host-versus-graft clonal ratios were found in allografts of patients who had graft-donor T cell macrochimerism. There was an association between peak levels of circulating GvH clones and early post-transplant HvG declines. Researchers found GvH clones in recipient marrow, and some showed up first in ileum or blood.

Between the trimmed V and J ends, which lost 5 bases and 12 bases, there was a span of 17 bases. Germline V lookup: CDR1 SGHVS, CDR2 FQNEAQ. The CDR3 covers 13 residues. Clones were sequenced by immunoSEQ multiplex PCR, and TCRdb holds only the in-frame ones, with some missing. Of 90,000 or so clones detected, approximately 80% appear once; the ten largest clones hold about 0.8%. As regards this clone: The antigen remains unidentified.

This chain links TRBV7-8 with TRBJ2-1; the D gene is possibly TRBD1 (6 bases). The clonotype originates from a human donor who received an intestinal transplant. The sample here was unstimulated CD4+ T cells sorted from spleen or lymph node cells, taken before intestinal transplant. The CDR3 loop is CASSTRGGLTQFF. The DNA of the CDR3 is TGTGCCAGCAGCACCAGGGGTGGGCTTACGCAGTTCTTC.